There are a few counts of the clone carrying this T cell receptor beta chain. The sample belongs to a study of blood T cell repertoires in COVID-19. CDR1 and CDR2 (germline): SGHNT, YYREEE (reference sequence). The V end lost 0 bases, the J end lost 0 bases, and 11 bases lay between the germline ends. The CDR3 extends over 16 amino acids. The table came from immunoSEQ multiplex PCR; TCRdb's copy has only in-frame clones and leaves some out. The table shows 95,000 to 110,000 clones, with about nine tenths occurring only once. Sequencing was done on a sample of peripheral blood. The genes are TRBV5-4 and TRBJ2-3; D is possibly TRBD2 (6 bases). The TCR originated in a man aged 50 to 60 with active or convalescent COVID-19. CDR3 bases: TGTGCCAGCAGCTTGGGAGGGAGGAGGAGCACAGATACGCAGTATTTT. It codes for CASSLGGRRSTDTQYF.